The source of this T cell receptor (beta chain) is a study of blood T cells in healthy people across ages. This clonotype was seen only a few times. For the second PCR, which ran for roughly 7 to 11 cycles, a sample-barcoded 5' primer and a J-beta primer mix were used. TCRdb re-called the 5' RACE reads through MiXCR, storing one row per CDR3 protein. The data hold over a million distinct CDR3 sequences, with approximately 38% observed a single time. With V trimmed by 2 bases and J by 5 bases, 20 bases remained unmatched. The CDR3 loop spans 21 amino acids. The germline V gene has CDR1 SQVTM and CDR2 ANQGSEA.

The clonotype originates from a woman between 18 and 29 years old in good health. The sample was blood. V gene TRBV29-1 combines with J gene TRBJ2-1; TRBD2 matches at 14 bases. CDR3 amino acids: CSVERGGLAGASYSHDNEQFF. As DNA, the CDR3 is TGCAGCGTTGAAAGGGGGGGACTAGCGGGAGCGTCCTACTCCCACGACAATGAGCAGTTCTTC.